The following is a TCR beta chain sequence with its context. This CDR3 is built from 13 residues. V shed 0 bases, J shed 10 bases, and the junction held 6 bases outside the gene matches. Germline assignment: CDR1 SGDLS and CDR2 YYNGEE. The data stem from a study of blood T cell repertoires in COVID-19. Repertoires were generated with immunoSEQ multiplex PCR, while TCRdb's copy carries only in-frame clones and drops some. Of approximately 480,000 clones listed, around 87% were seen once; the top ten hold about 0.75%. The sequenced material came from PBMCs or T cells enriched from blood (not recorded which). V gene TRBV9 combines with J gene TRBJ1-2; TRBD1 aligns across 7 bases. This TCR was sampled from a woman in her late teens or twenties who had recovered from COVID-19. The CDR3 sequence is CASSVDRGRDYTF. The CDR3 region has the DNA TGTGCCAGCAGCGTAGACAGGGGTCGAGACTACACCTTC.